This T cell receptor beta chain comes out of a study of blood T cell repertoires in COVID-19 (dated by TCRdb to the early 2020s). About the study as a whole: The collaborator samples originated in the United States, Italy and Spain and spanned the acute and convalescent phases of COVID-19. The material from the prospective study consisted of cDNA or gDNA derived from T cells, B-cell-depleted T cells, or PBMCs. Deeply sampled blood TCRbeta repertoires from subjects exposed to, actively infected with, or recovered from COVID-19 were included in the dataset. The repertoires were made available in a free public database intended to serve as a resource for research on the immune response to SARS-CoV-2. Samples were obtained from the ongoing ImmuneRACE study (first 160 participants) and from about 1,300 subjects provided by 6 global collaborators. A de-identified subject ID, COVID-19 status, age in years and sex were almost always included in the sample metadata. HLA class I and class II types, where available, came from metadata supplied by the sample provider rather than from assay-based typing.

Results and caveats for the whole study, not just this receptor: The amount of clinical and demographic metadata varied by source and participant and was provided uncurated.

TCRbeta CDR3 regions were amplified from genomic DNA by means of the immunoSEQ Assay, a bias-controlled multiplex PCR. Processing in the source paper ran as follows. Within the assay, amplification of reference gene primers was used to estimate how many nucleated cells each sample contained. To quantify the absolute abundance of each unique TCRbeta CDR3 rearrangement, sequence reads were collapsed and filtered. For each sample, productive Simpson clonality was calculated as the square root of Simpson's diversity index over productive rearrangements. TCRdb's version of the immuneACCESS table is confined to in-frame rearrangements and falls short of the full clone set. An unresolved V gene accounts for under half of the shortfall where checked; the remainder is of unknown origin. From that table come the V and J calls and clone size; the DNA was used to work out D and trimming. The sample includes some 200,000 clones, with nearly 90% observed a single time. The ten largest clones add up to around a fifth of the sample.

Note on this clone: It has no known antigen specificity. The input lacks base qualities; no much larger clone sits a single base away.

Each collaborating institution followed its own protocols to collect whole blood in K2EDTA tubes. For TCRbeta analysis, collaborators shipped samples in one of three forms: frozen whole blood, isolated PBMCs, or DNA extracted from either of those sample types. Sequenced: peripheral blood. The clonotype was recovered from a man aged 60-69 years with active or convalescent COVID-19.

The DNA sequence is TGTGCCAGCAGCTTAGCCCTAGAAAGAGGGCGGTCTGGAAACACCATATATTTT. This encodes CASSLALERGRSGNTIYF. This chain joins TRBV7-8 to TRBJ1-3; the D segment cannot be called with confidence. The CDR3 goes from the cysteine to the phenylalanine over 18 residues. Left in the record is the CDR3 DNA by itself, 54 bases read in frame from the first base. Sequences SGHVS (CDR1) and FQNEAQ (CDR2) are obtained from the germline V gene. V is clipped by 0 bases and J by 1 base, and the sequence between their germline boundaries is 16 bases long.